These 25 T cell receptor beta chains share one sample of origin, sequenced in a study of blood T cell repertoires in COVID-19. The protocol was immunoSEQ multiplex PCR, while the TCRdb copy is restricted to in-frame clones and leaves out a portion. The sample holds 250,000 to 300,000 clones; more than 70% are singletons and the top ten take 4.5% to 7%. Sequenced sample: peripheral blood. The receptor source for this set is a man older than 75 with acute or convalescent COVID-19.

This clone was seen just once. The chain has TRBV29-1 and TRBJ1-1; weak D call: TRBD1 (6 bases). Trimming stripped 7 bases from V and 0 bases from J, with 12 bases between. CDR3 size: 13 residues. The germline CDR1 and CDR2 sequences are SQVTM and ANQGSEA. The CDR3 region has the DNA TGCAGCGGTTCGGGACACTTGAACACTGAAGCTTTCTTT. Its protein is CSGSGHLNTEAFF.

This clone was counted a few times. The CDR3, as DNA: TGTGCCAGCAGTTTTTTAGCGGGGGCATACAATGAGCAGTTCTTC. Its translation: CASSFLAGAYNEQFF. The V and J genes are TRBV28 and TRBJ2-1; TRBD2 agrees at 9 bases. CDR1 is MDHEN and CDR2 is SYDVKM in the germline V gene. J gave up 4 bases and V 3 bases, and 4 bases lay outside the gene matches. This CDR3 is 15 amino acids long. Full variable domain (missing parts from reference TRBV28 and TRBJ2-1): DVKVTQSSRYLVKRTGEKVFLECVQDMDHENMFWYRQDPGLGLRLIYFSYDVKMKEKGDIPEGYSVSREKKERFSLILESASTNQTSMYLCASSFLAGAYNEQFFGPGTRLTVL.

V and J are TRBV28 and TRBJ2-7; a weak D match, TRBD2 (5 bases). The CDR3 length is 11 residues. The germline V and J ends were trimmed by 7 bases and 4 bases, with 8 bases remaining between them. Germline assignment: CDR1 MDHEN and CDR2 SYDVKM. The CDR3, as DNA: TGTGCCAGCATTTCGGGGTACGAGCAGTACTTC. This codes for CASISGYEQYF. The full variable domain, completed using reference TRBV28 and TRBJ2-7, is DVKVTQSSRYLVKRTGEKVFLECVQDMDHENMFWYRQDPGLGLRLIYFSYDVKMKEKGDIPEGYSVSREKKERFSLILESASTNQTSMYLCASISGYEQYFGPGTRLTVT.

This rearrangement joins TRBV19 to TRBJ1-5, with D tentatively TRBD1 (5 bases). The CDR3 runs 12 residues. With 7 bases removed from V and 7 bases from J, the gap between germline ends came to 11 bases. Germline V gene data show CDR1 as LNHDA and CDR2 as SQIVND (reference sequence). The CDR3 reads CASTEGPQPQHF. DNA for the CDR3: TGTGCCAGTACGGAGGGGCCCCAGCCCCAGCATTTT.

The chain employs TRBV3-1 (or the pseudogene TRBV3-2) and TRBJ2-1; D possibly corresponds to TRBD2 (5 bases). CDR3 length: 18 amino acids. The V gene lost 1 base and the J gene lost 7 bases, with 23 bases spanning the gap. Germline V gives CDR1 LGHDT, CDR2 YNNKEL (reference sequence). The CDR3 spells CASSQVLERTPRLNEQFF. The DNA of the CDR3 is TGTGCCAGCAGCCAAGTCCTCGAGCGGACCCCCAGGTTGAATGAGCAGTTCTTC.

Details on this clone: This same CDR3 is encoded by further DNA sequences in the sample. The chain employs TRBV28 and TRBJ2-7; 10 nucleotides match TRBD1. This CDR3 contains 14 residues. The trim removed 9 bases at V and 4 bases at J, leaving 9 bases unmatched. Per germline, CDR1 MDHEN and CDR2 SYDVKM. This CDR3 reads CASSSGTGVYEQYF. For the CDR3, the DNA is TGTGCCAGTAGCTCCGGGACAGGGGTTTACGAGCAGTACTTC.

The chain joins TRBV4-1 to TRBJ2-3; tentative D call: TRBD2 (6 bases). The CDR3 totals 13 residues. V was clipped by 0 bases and J by 11 bases, with 12 bases between them. Germline CDR1 and CDR2: MGHRA and YSYEKL. The DNA for the CDR3 is TGCGCCAGCAGCCAAGATAAATCCGGGGGGCAGTATTTT. Translating it yields CASSQDKSGGQYF.

The rearrangement uses TRBV6-5 and TRBJ1-3; 9 bases agree with TRBD1. The CDR3 contains 14 residues. J lost 7 bases, V lost 5 bases, and 6 bases had no gene match. The germline CDR1 and CDR2 sequences are MNHEY and SVGAGI. The CDR3 reads CASSHTGGYNTIYF. In nucleotides, the CDR3 is TGTGCCAGCAGTCACACAGGGGGCTACAACACCATATATTTT.

This rearrangement joins TRBV5-1 to TRBJ1-2; tentatively, D is TRBD1 (5 bases). The CDR3 is 14 residues long. The germline V gene encodes CDR1 SGHRS and CDR2 YFSETQ. Deletions cut 0 bases from V and 4 bases from J, with 10 bases between. The DNA of the CDR3 is TGCGCCAGCAGCTTGGCGGGGGTTGGCTATGGCTACACCTTC. Protein sequence: CASSLAGVGYGYTF.

The chain has TRBV3-1 (or the pseudogene TRBV3-2) and TRBJ2-2, with 12 bases matching TRBD2. The V gene end was trimmed by 6 bases and the J gene end by 5 bases; junction bases not matched to a gene: 4. The CDR3 runs 15 residues. Germline-derived CDR1 and CDR2 are LGHDT and YNNKEL (reference sequence). CDR3 loop: CASSLTSGRTGELFF. As DNA, the CDR3 is TGTGCCAGCAGTCTGACTAGCGGGAGAACCGGGGAGCTGTTTTTT.

The rearrangement uses TRBV30 and TRBJ1-1; D is undetermined. From germline, CDR1 is GTSNPN and CDR2 SVGIG (reference sequence). The length of the CDR3 is 8 residues. The V gene lost 3 bases and the J gene lost 12 bases, with 5 bases spanning the gap. The CDR3 nucleotides read TGTGCCTGGAGCCCTTCTTTCTTT. It specifies CAWSPSFF.

This clone was detected ten times or more. J is TRBJ2-1 and V is TRBV9; 8 bases line up with TRBD1. Trimming cost V 0 bases and J 4 bases; bases outside gene matches: 9. From germline, CDR1 is SGDLS and CDR2 YYNGEE. This CDR3 is built from 17 residues. CDR3 amino acids: CASSVEPQGAEYNEQFF. CDR3 nucleotides: TGTGCCAGCAGCGTAGAGCCCCAGGGGGCGGAATACAATGAGCAGTTCTTC.

In DNA, the CDR3 is TGTGCCAGTAGTGGGACAGGGCCAGATACGCAGTATTTT. Translated: CASSGTGPDTQYF. The chain couples TRBV19 to TRBJ2-3, with 9 bases fitting TRBD1. Unmatched junction bases numbered 1, after V lost 5 bases and J lost 4 bases. The CDR3 is 13 residues long. The V gene's germline CDR1 is LNHDA and CDR2 SQIVND (reference sequence).

The chain uses TRBV3-1 (or the pseudogene TRBV3-2) and TRBJ2-2; possible D gene TRBD2, 6 bases. This CDR3 contains 18 residues. Between the trimmed V and J ends, which lost 4 bases and 2 bases, there was a span of 20 bases. Germline V gene sequence: CDR1 LGHDT, CDR2 YNNKEL (reference sequence). The CDR3 loop is CASSRKPPGLSNTGELFF. CDR3 sequence (DNA): TGTGCCAGCAGCCGCAAACCTCCGGGACTCTCAAACACCGGGGAGCTGTTTTTT.

The rearrangement joins TRBV5-1 to TRBJ1-1; TRBD1 aligns across 8 bases. The CDR3 extends over 15 amino acids. CDR1 and CDR2 (germline): SGHRS, YFSETQ. V lost 0 bases and J lost 3; bases outside the gene matches: 4. CDR3 in amino acids: CASSLGPGQDTEAFF. The DNA for the CDR3 is TGCGCCAGCAGCTTGGGACCGGGACAGGACACTGAAGCTTTCTTT.

CDR3 coding DNA: TGTGCCAGCTCACCACAGGGGGGGACAGGGGACGATCAGCCCCAGCATTTT. Its protein is CASSPQGGTGDDQPQHF. The chain carries TRBV18 and TRBJ1-5; 10 nucleotides agree with TRBD1. The CDR3 is 17 amino acids. V was clipped by 1 base and J by 5 bases; unmatched bases: 8. Germline V lookup: CDR1 KGHSH, CDR2 LQKENI.

This clone was counted only a few times. The chain recombines TRBV19 with TRBJ1-2; 9 bases are shared with TRBD1. The CDR3 is 14 amino acids. V was clipped by 2 bases and J by 5 bases; unmatched bases: 3. Per the germline V gene, CDR1 is LNHDA and CDR2 is SQIVND (reference sequence). CDR3 coding DNA: TGTGCCAGTAGTATACGCGGGACAGGGTATGGCTACACCTTC. This sequence encodes CASSIRGTGYGYTF.

This clone came up once. This chain joins TRBV14 and TRBJ2-2, with 8 positions matching TRBD2. Trimming took 1 base from V and 7 from J; bases not matched to a gene: 8. CDR1 is SGHDN, CDR2 FVKESK, per germline. The CDR3 contains 16 residues. Written as DNA, the CDR3 is TGTGCCAGCAGCCAAGTCGGGGGGGCGACTTTCGGGGAGCTGTTTTTT. It is translated as CASSQVGGATFGELFF.

The chain has TRBV5-4 and TRBJ1-6; D call uncertain. This CDR3 comprises 16 residues. The germline CDR1 and CDR2 sequences are SGHNT and YYREEE (reference sequence). Deletions cut 6 bases from V and 0 bases from J, with 13 bases between. The CDR3 spells CASTVTGSSYNSPLHF. In nucleotides, the CDR3 is TGTGCCAGCACCGTTACGGGGAGCTCCTATAATTCACCCCTCCACTTT.

J is TRBJ1-6 and V is TRBV18; 7 bases fit TRBD1. After removal of 1 base from V and 8 bases from J, the junction contained 2 bases not matched to a gene. The CDR3 consists of 14 residues. Germline V gene sequence: CDR1 KGHSH, CDR2 LQKENI. CDR3 DNA: TGTGCCAGCTCACCACTTACAGGGGATTCACCCCTCCACTTT. Its protein product is CASSPLTGDSPLHF.

This rearrangement joins TRBV7-2 to TRBJ1-2, with 8 bases aligning to TRBD1. V lost 0 bases, J lost 1 base, and 7 bases stayed unmatched. The CDR3 covers 17 residues. Germline V gene lookup returns CDR1 SGHTA and CDR2 FQGNSA. CDR3 protein: CASSLAGQAALNYGYTF. In nucleotides, the CDR3 is TGTGCCAGCAGCTTAGCGGGACAGGCGGCACTTAACTATGGCTACACCTTC.

The chain employs TRBV7-8 and TRBJ2-1; 8 bases are shared with TRBD1. V shed 8 bases and J 4 bases; nucleotides not matched to a gene: 7. Germline-derived CDR1 and CDR2 are SGHVS and FQNEAQ. The length of the CDR3 is 14 residues. The CDR3 region has the DNA TGTGCCAGCCTTCCCGGGACAGGATACAATGAGCAGTTCTTC. Residues: CASLPGTGYNEQFF.

This clone appeared once. This sequence joins TRBV5-8 and TRBJ1-2; a possible D gene is TRBD1 (5 bases). Germline V CDR1 and CDR2: SGHTS, YDEGEE. The V and J ends lost 0 bases and 6 bases respectively, with 9 bases between them. CDR3 length: 13 amino acids. CDR3 sequence reads: CASSLAWGDGYTF. CDR3 nucleotides: TGTGCCAGCAGCTTGGCCTGGGGGGATGGCTACACCTTC.

V gene TRBV19 combines with J gene TRBJ2-2; 10 bases are shared with TRBD2. CDR1 LNHDA and CDR2 SQIVND come from the germline V gene (reference sequence). There are 16 residues in the CDR3. Germline trimming cut 1 base from V and 7 bases from J; bases unmatched to any gene: 6. This chain's CDR3 is CASSIVLAGASGELFF. CDR3 nucleotides: TGTGCCAGTAGTATAGTTCTAGCGGGAGCGAGCGGGGAGCTGTTTTTT.

This chain links TRBV7-3 with TRBJ1-6; tentatively, D is TRBD1 (5 bases). V lost 4 bases to trimming and J lost 5 bases, with 12 bases between them. Germline values: CDR1 SGHTA, CDR2 FQGTGA. This CDR3 contains 15 residues. The CDR3, as DNA: TGTGCCAGCAGCTCCACAGGAGTTGATAATTCACCCCTCCACTTT. This encodes CASSSTGVDNSPLHF.